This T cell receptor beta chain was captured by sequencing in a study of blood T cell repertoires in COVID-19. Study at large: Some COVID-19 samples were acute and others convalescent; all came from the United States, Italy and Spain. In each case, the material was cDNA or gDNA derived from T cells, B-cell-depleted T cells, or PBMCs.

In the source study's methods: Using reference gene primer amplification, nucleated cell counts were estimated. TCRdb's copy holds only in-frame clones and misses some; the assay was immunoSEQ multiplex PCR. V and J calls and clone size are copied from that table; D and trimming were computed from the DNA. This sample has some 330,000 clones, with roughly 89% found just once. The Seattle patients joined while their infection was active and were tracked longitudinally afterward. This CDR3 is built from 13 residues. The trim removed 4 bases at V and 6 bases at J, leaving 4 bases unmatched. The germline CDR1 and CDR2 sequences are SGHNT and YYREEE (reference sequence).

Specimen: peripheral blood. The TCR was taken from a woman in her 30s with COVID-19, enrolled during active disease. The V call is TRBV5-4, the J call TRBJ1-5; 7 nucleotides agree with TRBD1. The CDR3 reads CASSLDRSQPQHF. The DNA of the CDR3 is TGTGCCAGCAGCCTGGACAGGTCTCAGCCCCAGCATTTT.